Given below is one T cell receptor beta chain in context. Per the authors' pipeline: Amplification of reference gene primers was used by the study to estimate nucleated cell counts. The data were produced by immunoSEQ multiplex PCR, yet TCRdb's version contains in-frame clones alone and is incomplete. The V and J calls and clone size are taken from that table; D and trimming were inferred from the DNA. In the table there are over 200,000 clones, 65% to 85% of which are singletons. These data originate in a study of blood T cell repertoires in COVID-19. Study summary: COVID-19 samples from acute and convalescent phases originated in the United States, Italy and Spain. Sample material is recorded as cDNA or gDNA derived from T cells, B-cell-depleted T cells, or PBMCs.

Germline V gene data show CDR1 as SEHNR and CDR2 as FQNEAQ (reference sequence). V was shortened by 3 bases and J by 5 bases, with 13 bases between the two germline ends. The CDR3 spans 14 residues. The specimen sequenced was peripheral blood. The V and J genes are TRBV7-9 and TRBJ2-5; D not certain. This TCR was sampled from a man older than 75 with acute or convalescent COVID-19. DNA for the CDR3: TGTGCCAGCAGCTTTCCCCTATCACCCGAGACCCAGTACTTC. As protein: CASSFPLSPETQYF.